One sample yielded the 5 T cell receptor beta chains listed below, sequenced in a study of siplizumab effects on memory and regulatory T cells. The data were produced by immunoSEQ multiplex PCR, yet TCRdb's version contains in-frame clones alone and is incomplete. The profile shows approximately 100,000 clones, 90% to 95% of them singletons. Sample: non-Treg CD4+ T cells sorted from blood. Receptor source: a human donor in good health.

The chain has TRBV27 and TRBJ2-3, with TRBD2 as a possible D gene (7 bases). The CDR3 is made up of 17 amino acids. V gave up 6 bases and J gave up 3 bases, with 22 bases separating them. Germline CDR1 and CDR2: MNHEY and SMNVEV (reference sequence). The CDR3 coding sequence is TGTGCCAGCAGCTTACGGGGCGGGGGCGGTATTACAGATACGCAGTATTTT. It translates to CASSLRGGGGITDTQYF.

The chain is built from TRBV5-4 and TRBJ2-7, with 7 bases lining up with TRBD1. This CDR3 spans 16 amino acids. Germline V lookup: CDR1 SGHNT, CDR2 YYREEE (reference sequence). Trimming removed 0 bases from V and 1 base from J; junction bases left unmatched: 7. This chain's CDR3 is CASSLEGGHGSYEQYF. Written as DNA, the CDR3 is TGTGCCAGCAGCTTGGAAGGGGGCCACGGGTCCTACGAGCAGTACTTC.

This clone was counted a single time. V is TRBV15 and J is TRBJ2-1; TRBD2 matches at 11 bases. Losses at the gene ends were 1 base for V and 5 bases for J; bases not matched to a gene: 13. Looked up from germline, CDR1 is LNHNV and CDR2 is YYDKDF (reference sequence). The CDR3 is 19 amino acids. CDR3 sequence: CATSRVHGLLAGVDNEQFF. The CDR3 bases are TGTGCCACCAGCAGAGTTCATGGGTTACTAGCGGGAGTTGACAATGAGCAGTTCTTC.

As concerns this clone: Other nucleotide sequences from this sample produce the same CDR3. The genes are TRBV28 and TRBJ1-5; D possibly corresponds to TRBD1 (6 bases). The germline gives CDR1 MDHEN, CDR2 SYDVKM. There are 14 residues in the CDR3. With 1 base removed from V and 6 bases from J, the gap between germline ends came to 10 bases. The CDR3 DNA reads TGTGCCAGCAGTTTATCGGGGGGCCGTCAGCCCCAGCATTTT. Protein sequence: CASSLSGGRQPQHF.

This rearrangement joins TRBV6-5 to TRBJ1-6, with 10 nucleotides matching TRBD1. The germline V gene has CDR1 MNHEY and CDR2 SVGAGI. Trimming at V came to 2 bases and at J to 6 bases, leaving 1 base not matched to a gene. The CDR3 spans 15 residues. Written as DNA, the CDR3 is TGTGCCAGCAGTTACGACAGGGGGCTTAATTCACCCCTCCACTTT. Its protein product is CASSYDRGLNSPLHF.